This entry lists 28 T cell receptor beta chains sequenced from one sample in a study of vaccination effects on CD4 cells after COVID-19. Culture lasted about ten days before CD4+ T cell isolation. PCR-confirmed SARS-CoV-2 infection occurred in the person between March and December 2020. As their vaccination, participants received two doses of either BNT162b2 or mRNA-1273. No antigen has been assigned to these receptors. Assay used: immunoSEQ multiplex PCR; TCRdb lists only in-frame clones, some missing. The table shows roughly 30,000 clones, with approximately 81% occurring only once. This material consisted of CD4+ T cells from PBMCs cultured without peptide, taken after COVID-19 vaccination. The origin of the receptors is a human donor who had a prior SARS-CoV-2 infection.

The genes are TRBV7-2 and TRBJ2-7; possibly TRBD2 for D (5 bases). Germline V lookup: CDR1 SGHTA, CDR2 FQGNSA. Deletions cut 4 bases from V and 3 bases from J, with 16 bases between. CDR3 length: 15 amino acids. The CDR3 here is CASSSNKGRGYEQYF. CDR3 DNA: TGTGCCAGCAGCTCGAATAAAGGACGGGGCTACGAGCAGTACTTC.

The chain recombines TRBV7-9 with TRBJ1-2; D perhaps matches TRBD1 (5 bases). V was cut by 1 base and J by 8 bases, with 20 bases left in between. Per germline, CDR1 SEHNR and CDR2 FQNEAQ (reference sequence). This CDR3 is 16 amino acids long. The CDR3: CASSLVSDGTSRGYTF. CDR3 sequence (DNA): TGTGCCAGCAGCTTAGTGTCGGATGGGACCAGTCGGGGCTACACCTTC.

The chain couples TRBV5-4 to TRBJ2-1; D not certain. CDR3 length: 11 amino acids. Trimming cost V 4 bases and J 9 bases, with 8 bases left between them. Germline-derived CDR1 and CDR2 are SGHNT and YYREEE (reference sequence). The CDR3 is CASSRSSEQFF. The CDR3 nucleotides are TGTGCCAGCAGCCGGTCCTCTGAGCAGTTCTTC.

The chain uses TRBV6-2 or TRBV6-3 and TRBJ2-4; TRBD1 might be the D (6 bases). The CDR3 loop spans 19 amino acids. Trimming took 5 bases from V and 0 from J, leaving 23 bases between them. Germline V lookup: CDR1 MNHEY, CDR2 SVGEGT. This CDR3 is CASSPQTPGQERAKNIQYF. The CDR3 region has the DNA TGTGCCAGCAGTCCGCAAACTCCGGGACAAGAAAGAGCCAAAAACATTCAGTACTTC.

The V and J genes are TRBV6-5 and TRBJ1-1; 10 positions match TRBD1. This CDR3 spans 14 amino acids. CDR1 is MNHEY, CDR2 SVGAGI, per germline. The trim removed 6 bases at V and 1 base at J, leaving 2 bases unmatched. CDR3 coding DNA: TGTGCCAGCAGCGACAGGGGGCGGAACACTGAAGCTTTCTTT. Translated: CASSDRGRNTEAFF.

The rearrangement joins TRBV4-2 to TRBJ1-5; D unresolved. V lost 1 base, J lost 4 bases, and 14 bases lay in between. Germline values: CDR1 LGHNA, CDR2 YNFKEQ. The CDR3 spans 16 residues. CDR3 region: CASSQAVADLNQPQHF. The CDR3 nucleotides read TGTGCCAGCAGCCAAGCGGTGGCAGATCTAAATCAGCCCCAGCATTTT.

The chain employs TRBV11-1 and TRBJ2-3; the D gene is possibly TRBD2 (6 bases). Trimming left V 4 bases short and J 0 bases short, with 14 bases between. This CDR3 has 16 residues. Germline-derived CDR1 and CDR2 are SGHAT and FQDESV (reference sequence). The CDR3 reads CASSSQERVSTDTQYF. The CDR3 DNA reads TGTGCCAGCAGCTCCCAGGAGCGGGTTAGCACAGATACGCAGTATTTT.

The chain uses TRBV6-1 and TRBJ1-2; tentative D call: TRBD1 (5 bases). Germline assignment: CDR1 MNHNS and CDR2 SASEGT. V lost 2 bases and J lost 8, with 24 bases in between. The CDR3 is 17 amino acids. CDR3 sequence (DNA): TGTGCCAGCAGTGAATTGGGCAGGGACGTCTTTGATTGGGGCTACACCTTC. It yields the protein CASSELGRDVFDWGYTF.

The CDR3 is CASSISTRRDHGYTF. The CDR3 DNA is TGTGCCAGTAGTATAAGCACAAGGAGGGACCATGGCTACACCTTC. The chain combines TRBV19 with TRBJ1-2; maybe TRBD1 (5 bases). Germline V gene data show CDR1 as LNHDA and CDR2 as SQIVND (reference sequence). This CDR3 region has 15 residues. Between the trimmed V and J ends, which lost 2 bases and 6 bases, there was a span of 16 bases.

This chain joins TRBV21-1 and TRBJ1-5; the table's D call of TRBD1 was not tested on the DNA. TRBV21-1 is tagged as a pseudogene. This CDR3 region has 19 residues. As DNA, the CDR3 is TGTGCCAGCAGCAAAGCTTACCGACTCAGGGCCTTTAGCAATCAGCCCCAGCATTTT. As protein: CASSKAYRLRAFSNQPQHF.

The V call is TRBV16, the J call TRBJ2-1; a possible D gene is TRBD1 (5 bases). V was cut by 5 bases and J by 1 base, with 12 bases left in between. The germline V gene encodes CDR1 KGHSY and CDR2 FQNENV. The CDR3 sequence is 15 residues long. CDR3 bases: TGTGCCAGCAGCTTTTCGCAGGGATCCTACAATGAGCAGTTCTTC. This gives the protein CASSFSQGSYNEQFF.

The CDR3 region is CASSLLAASGSTPGELFF. CDR3 coding DNA: TGTGCCAGCAGCTTACTGGCGGCTAGCGGGAGTACCCCCGGGGAGCTGTTTTTT. The chain combines TRBV7-2 with TRBJ2-2; TRBD2 aligns across 10 bases. CDR1 SGHTA and CDR2 FQGNSA come from the germline V gene. This CDR3 has 18 residues. Trimming removed 2 bases from V and 6 bases from J; junction bases left unmatched: 12.

The rearrangement joins TRBV19 to TRBJ2-4, with a weak D call TRBD1 (6 bases). Germline V lookup: CDR1 LNHDA, CDR2 SQIVND (reference sequence). The CDR3 consists of 17 residues. Trimming removed 0 bases from V and 0 bases from J, with 12 bases in between. Here the CDR3 DNA reads TGTGCCAGTAGTATAGAAGGCAGGGGCCTAGCCAAAAACATTCAGTACTTC. Protein: CASSIEGRGLAKNIQYF. The variable domain in full, completed from reference TRBV19 and TRBJ2-4, reads DGGITQSPKYLFRKEGQNVTLSCEQNLNHDAMYWYRQDPGQGLRLIYYSQIVNDFQKGDIAEGYSVSREKKESFPLTVTSAQKNPTAFYLCASSIEGRGLAKNIQYFGAGTRLSVL.

The chain recombines TRBV4-1 with TRBJ2-5, with 9 bases that match TRBD2. This CDR3 comprises 14 residues. The trim removed 1 base at V and 5 bases at J, leaving 2 bases unmatched. The V gene's germline CDR1 is MGHRA and CDR2 YSYEKL. CDR3 loop: CASSQGTSDETQYF. In nucleotides, the CDR3 is TGCGCCAGCAGCCAAGGGACTAGCGACGAGACCCAGTACTTC.

This clone was seen a handful of times. V usage is TRBV7-2 and J usage is TRBJ2-7; D uncertain. This CDR3 is built from 11 residues. The germline V gene encodes CDR1 SGHTA and CDR2 FQGNSA. V was cut by 2 bases and J by 3 bases, with 2 bases left in between. The CDR3 spells CASSLNYEQYF. The CDR3 DNA sequence: TGTGCCAGCAGCTTAAACTACGAGCAGTACTTC. Based on the CDR3 plus reference TRBV7-2 and TRBJ2-7, the full variable domain is GAGVSQSPSNKVTEKGKDVELRCDPISGHTALYWYRQSLGQGLEFLIYFQGNSAPDKSGLPSDRFSAERTGGSVSTLTIQRTQQEDSAVYLCASSLNYEQYFGPGTRLTVT.

This chain joins TRBV6-6 and TRBJ1-6, with unresolved D. Looked up from germline, CDR1 is MNHNY and CDR2 is SVGAGI (reference sequence). This CDR3 comprises 16 residues. The V end was cut by 2 bases, the J end by 7 bases, with 15 bases between. As DNA, the CDR3 is TGTGCCAGCAGTTACGGTTACCGCCGACCAAATTCACCCCTCCACTTT. This translates into CASSYGYRRPNSPLHF.

In this sample, this clone turned up a few times. The rearrangement uses TRBV3-1 (or the pseudogene TRBV3-2) and TRBJ2-1; D not certain. Germline V gene lookup returns CDR1 LGHDT and CDR2 YNNKEL (reference sequence). The V end lost 4 bases, the J end lost 5 bases, and 18 bases lay between the germline ends. CDR3 length: 16 amino acids. The CDR3 DNA reads TGTGCCAGCAGCCCAGATAGCCCCGTTTTACACAATGAGCAGTTCTTC. It specifies CASSPDSPVLHNEQFF.

The V gene is TRBV11-2, the J gene TRBJ1-6, with TRBD1 identical over 10 bases. The CDR3 runs 15 residues. Germline loops: CDR1 SGHAT, CDR2 FQNNGV. V lost 5 bases, J lost 6 bases, and 4 bases stayed unmatched. The CDR3 here is CASSLGQGVNSPLHF. The CDR3 nucleotides read TGTGCCAGCAGCCTAGGACAGGGGGTTAATTCACCCCTCCACTTT.

The chain recombines TRBV18 with TRBJ2-7; 7 bases are a match to TRBD2. The CDR3 length is 12 residues. The J segment lost 6 bases and the V segment lost 5 bases, leaving 4 bases of the junction unmatched. Germline V lookup: CDR1 KGHSH, CDR2 LQKENI. CDR3 nucleotide sequence: TGTGCCAGCTCATTTCCTAGCGGCGAGCAGTACTTC. This sequence encodes CASSFPSGEQYF.

The chain uses TRBV5-4 and TRBJ1-2; TRBD1 is a possible D gene (5 bases). The germline gives CDR1 SGHNT, CDR2 YYREEE (reference sequence). There are 16 residues in the CDR3. V was trimmed by 0 bases and J by 2 bases, leaving 14 bases between them. The CDR3 sequence is CASSLGSGNTNYGYTF. The CDR3 DNA sequence: TGTGCCAGCAGCTTGGGATCAGGGAATACGAACTATGGCTACACCTTC.

The chain's CDR3 is CASSYTGATNYGYTF. The CDR3 nucleotides read TGCGCCAGCAGCTATACAGGCGCCACTAACTATGGCTACACCTTC. The rearrangement joins TRBV5-1 to TRBJ1-2; possible D gene TRBD1, 5 bases. The germline V gene has CDR1 SGHRS and CDR2 YFSETQ. The CDR3 runs 15 residues. V dropped 3 bases and J dropped 0 bases, with 12 bases sitting between them.

This sequence joins TRBV30 and TRBJ2-1; a weak D match, TRBD1 (6 bases). CDR1 is GTSNPN, CDR2 SVGIG, per germline (reference sequence). Trimming stripped 1 base from V and 6 bases from J, with 16 bases between. The CDR3 is 15 residues long. As DNA, the CDR3 is TGTGCCTGGAGTGAGGGGGTAGCCCCGGTCAATGAGCAGTTCTTC. Translated: CAWSEGVAPVNEQFF. The full variable domain, rest sourced from reference TRBV30 and TRBJ2-1, is SQTIHQWPATLVQPVGSPLSLECTVEGTSNPNLYWYRQAAGRGLQLLFYSVGIGQISSEVPQNLSASRPQDRQFILSSKKLLLSDSGFYLCAWSEGVAPVNEQFFGPGTRLTVL.

This clone was counted a few times. This chain uses TRBV3-1 (or the pseudogene TRBV3-2) with TRBJ1-2; D unresolved. The germline V gene encodes CDR1 LGHDT and CDR2 YNNKEL (reference sequence). This CDR3 spans 14 amino acids. The germline V and J ends were trimmed by 7 bases and 2 bases, with 14 bases remaining between them. CDR3 coding DNA: TGTGCCAGCACCGCCGCGGCAGGAAACTATGGCTACACCTTC. It yields the protein CASTAAAGNYGYTF.

The V gene is TRBV3-1 (or the pseudogene TRBV3-2), the J gene TRBJ2-3; the match to TRBD2 covers 14 bases. CDR1 is LGHDT and CDR2 is YNNKEL in the germline V gene (reference sequence). The CDR3 runs to 19 residues. The V and J ends lost 5 bases and 8 bases, in that order; junction bases with no gene match: 18. DNA of the CDR3: TGTGCCAGCAGCTCCATCGGGACTAGCGGGGGACGGTCGCGTGGTACGCAGTATTTT. It is translated as CASSSIGTSGGRSRGTQYF.

The chain recombines TRBV5-1 with TRBJ2-1; 10 bases fit TRBD2. The CDR3 is made up of 15 amino acids. Germline loops: CDR1 SGHRS, CDR2 YFSETQ. V shed 5 bases, J shed 0 bases, and the junction held 2 bases outside the gene matches. The chain's CDR3 is CASRRTSGSYNEQFF. The CDR3 region has the DNA TGCGCCAGCAGACGGACTAGCGGCTCCTACAATGAGCAGTTCTTC.

In this sample, this clone turned up once. V gene TRBV5-5 combines with J gene TRBJ1-1; D perhaps matches TRBD1 (5 bases). Trimming removed 2 bases at V and 8 bases at J, with 19 bases between. This CDR3 comprises 15 residues. CDR1 is SGHKS and CDR2 is YYEKEE in the germline V gene (reference sequence). The CDR3 region is CASSFQERLWGEAFF. CDR3 in DNA: TGTGCCAGCAGCTTCCAGGAGAGACTCTGGGGGGAAGCTTTCTTT.

The chain combines TRBV2 with TRBJ1-3, with D possibly TRBD1 on 6 matching bases. The germline gives CDR1 SNHLY, CDR2 FYNNEI. Trimming stripped 8 bases from V and 8 bases from J, with 16 bases between. The CDR3 consists of 13 residues. The CDR3 DNA is TGTGCCAGCCCGGCAGGGGATGCGGACACCATATATTTT. Translating gives CASPAGDADTIYF. Variable domain in full (rest from reference TRBV2 and TRBJ1-3): EPEVTQTPSHQVTQMGQEVILRCVPISNHLYFYWYRQILGQKVEFLVSFYNNEISEKSEIFDDQFSVERPDGSNFTLKIRSTKLEDSAMYFCASPAGDADTIYFGEGSWLTVV.

This chain's CDR3 is CASSYSAGSRNIQYF. The CDR3 DNA is TGTGCCAGCAGTTACTCGGCGGGCTCGAGAAACATTCAGTACTTC. The chain uses TRBV6-5 and TRBJ2-4; possible D gene TRBD2, 5 bases. Germline-derived CDR1 and CDR2 are MNHEY and SVGAGI. Trimming pared 0 bases from V and 6 bases from J, leaving 12 bases between. The CDR3 has 15 amino acids.